This T cell receptor beta chain was observed in a study of shared clonotypes between healthy human individuals. Looked up from germline, CDR1 is SGHRS and CDR2 is YFSETQ. This CDR3 comprises 16 residues. Trimming left V 0 bases short and J 1 base short, with 13 bases between. Using immunoSEQ multiplex PCR, the repertoire was profiled, and TCRdb retains in-frame clones only, with some absent. The sample shows under 750,000 clones, over 55% of them seen only once. The source is a woman aged 25 to 45 in good health. Sequencing input: memory CD4+ T cells sorted from blood. Subset reported: CD45RA-negative fraction. The chain joins TRBV5-1 to TRBJ1-1; D is perhaps TRBD1 (6 bases). The CDR3 nucleotides are TGCGCCAGCAGCTTGGCTCCAGGGGTCCCGAACACTGAAGCTTTCTTT. Translation gives CASSLAPGVPNTEAFF.